This T cell receptor (beta chain) was obtained from a study of shared clonotypes between healthy human individuals. Overall study: CD4 naive cells filled three plates per donor, CD4 memory three, CD8 naive two and CD8 memory one. Study outcomes and limitations: Donors were few, which limited the genetic and exposure-history diversity represented.

Points on this clone: The antigen remains unidentified.

Per germline, CDR1 MDHEN and CDR2 SYDVKM. This CDR3 is 13 amino acids long. Trimming removed 6 bases from V and 8 bases from J, with 11 bases in between. Several immunoSEQ 96-well plates shared each subset's DNA, each plate a replicate. In the study's own analysis: Without quality scores, immunoSEQ junctional reads could not be filtered like full-length reads. Produced via immunoSEQ multiplex PCR; TCRdb's table is partial and in-frame only. V and J calls and clone size follow that table, whereas D and trimming were derived from the DNA. The sample shows some 2,500,000 clones, approximately 93% of them seen only once.

The chain links TRBV28 to TRBJ1-6; D is unclear. The TCR was taken from a man between 18 and 29 years old in good health. Some clones in this sample may be carry-over from other donors' samples. Material for sequencing was naive CD4+ T cells from PBMCs. This sample's subset: CD45RA+ positively selected. Here the CDR3 reads CASSPFGDSPLHF. DNA for the CDR3: TGTGCCAGCAGCCCCTTTGGGGATTCACCCCTCCACTTT.